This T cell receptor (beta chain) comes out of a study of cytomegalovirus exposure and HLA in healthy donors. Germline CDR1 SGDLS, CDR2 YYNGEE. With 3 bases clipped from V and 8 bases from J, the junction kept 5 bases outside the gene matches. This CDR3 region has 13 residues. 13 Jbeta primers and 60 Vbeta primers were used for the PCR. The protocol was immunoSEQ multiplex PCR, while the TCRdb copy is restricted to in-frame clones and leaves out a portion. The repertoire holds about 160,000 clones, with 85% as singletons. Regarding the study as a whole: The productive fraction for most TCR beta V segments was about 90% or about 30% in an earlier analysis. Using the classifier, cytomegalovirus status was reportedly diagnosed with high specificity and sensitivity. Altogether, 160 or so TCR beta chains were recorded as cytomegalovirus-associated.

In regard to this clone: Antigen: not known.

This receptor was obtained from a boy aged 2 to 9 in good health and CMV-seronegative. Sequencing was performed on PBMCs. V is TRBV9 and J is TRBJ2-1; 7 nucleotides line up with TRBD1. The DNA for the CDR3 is TGTGCCAGCAGCGGGGACAGCCAGCATGAGCAGTTCTTC. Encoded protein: CASSGDSQHEQFF. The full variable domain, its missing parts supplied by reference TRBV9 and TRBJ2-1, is DSGVTQTPKHLITATGQRVTLRCSPRSGDLSVYWYQQSLDQGLQFLIQYYNGEERAKGNILERFSAQQFPDLHSELNLSSLELGDSALYFCASSGDSQHEQFFGPGTRLTVL.